This TCR beta chain is from a study of yellow fever vaccine responses in identical twins. MiXCR, run by TCRdb on the RT-PCR reads, gives a single entry per CDR3 protein. In the table there are some 5,000 distinct CDR3 sequences, about three quarters of which are singletons. Trimming at V came to 3 bases and at J to 14 bases, leaving 4 bases not matched to a gene. Germline V lookup: CDR1 MRHNA, CDR2 SNTAGT. This CDR3 has 13 amino acids. Sequences were derived from T cells from blood (PBMCs), unsorted or a sorted subset (not recorded which), sampled before or after yellow fever vaccination (not recorded which). The V and J genes are TRBV6-4 and TRBJ2-1; 13 nucleotides align to TRBD2. The TCR originated in a woman aged 18-30 years who received the yellow fever vaccine. CDR3 bases: TGTGCCAGCAGTGATTCCGGACTAGCGGGAGAGTTCTTC. This sequence encodes CASSDSGLAGEFF.